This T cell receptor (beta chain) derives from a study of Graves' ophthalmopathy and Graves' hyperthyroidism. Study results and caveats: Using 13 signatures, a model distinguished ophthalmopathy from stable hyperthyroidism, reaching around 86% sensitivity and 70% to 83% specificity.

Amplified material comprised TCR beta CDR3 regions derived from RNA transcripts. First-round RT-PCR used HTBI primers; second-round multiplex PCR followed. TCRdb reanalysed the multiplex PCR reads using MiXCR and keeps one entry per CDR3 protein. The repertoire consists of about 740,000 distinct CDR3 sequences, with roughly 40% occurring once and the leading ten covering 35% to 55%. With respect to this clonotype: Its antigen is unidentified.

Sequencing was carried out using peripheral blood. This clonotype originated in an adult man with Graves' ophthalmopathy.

Here the CDR3 DNA reads TGTGCCAGCAGCGTAGCGACAACTCGCCGGGATCAGCCCCAGCATTTT. Translation gives CASSVATTRRDQPQHF. The chain combines TRBV9 with TRBJ1-5; D unclear. Germline CDR1 reads SGDLS; CDR2 reads YYNGEE. Trimming removed 0 bases at V and 5 bases at J, with 15 bases between. The CDR3 contains 16 residues.